The sample holds one count of the clone carrying this T cell receptor beta chain. CDR1 is SGHVS, CDR2 FQNEAQ, per germline. This CDR3 comprises 17 residues. V was shortened by 1 base and J by 3 bases, with 13 bases between the two germline ends. Sequenced by immunoSEQ multiplex PCR; TCRdb stores in-frame clones only, minus some. The data contain more than 55,000 clones, around 88% of them singletons. The data stem from a study of blood T cell repertoires in COVID-19. Study background: Sites in the United States, Italy and Spain provided acute and convalescent COVID-19 samples.

The chain joins TRBV7-8 to TRBJ1-6; no clear D. This clonotype was obtained from a woman aged 70 to 79 with acute or convalescent COVID-19. The sequenced sample was peripheral blood. CDR3 protein: CASSLVGRESYNSPLHF. CDR3 coding DNA: TGTGCCAGCAGCTTAGTAGGGCGGGAGAGCTATAATTCACCCCTCCACTTT.